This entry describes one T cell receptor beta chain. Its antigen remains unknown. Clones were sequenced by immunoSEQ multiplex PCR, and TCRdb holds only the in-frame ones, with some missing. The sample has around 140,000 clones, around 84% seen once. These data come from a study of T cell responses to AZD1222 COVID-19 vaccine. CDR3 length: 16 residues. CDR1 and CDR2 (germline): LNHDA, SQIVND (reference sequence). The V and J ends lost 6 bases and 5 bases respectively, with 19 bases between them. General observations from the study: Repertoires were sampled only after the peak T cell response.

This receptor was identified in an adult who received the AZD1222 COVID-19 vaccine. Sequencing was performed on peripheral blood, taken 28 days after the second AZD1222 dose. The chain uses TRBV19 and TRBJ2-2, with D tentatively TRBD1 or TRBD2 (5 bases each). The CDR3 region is CASSPSRDLGTGELFF. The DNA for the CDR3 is TGTGCCAGTAGCCCCTCCCGGGACCTCGGGACCGGGGAGCTGTTTTTT. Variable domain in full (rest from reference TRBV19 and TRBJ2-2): DGGITQSPKYLFRKEGQNVTLSCEQNLNHDAMYWYRQDPGQGLRLIYYSQIVNDFQKGDIAEGYSVSREKKESFPLTVTSAQKNPTAFYLCASSPSRDLGTGELFFGEGSRLTVL.